One T cell receptor (beta chain) is described in this entry. The antigen is not known. Deletions cut 6 bases from V and 3 bases from J, with 12 bases between. This CDR3 region has 13 residues. CDR1 is MNHEY and CDR2 is SVGEGT in the germline V gene. This specimen belongs to a study of blood T cells in healthy people across ages. Findings of the study overall: Any conclusive comparison of naive versus antigen-experienced cells was prevented by using unsorted PBMCs.

A second about 6 to 12 cycle PCR used barcoded and J-beta primers. TCRdb recomputed calls from the 5' RACE reads with MiXCR, one row per CDR3 protein. This sample has approximately 1.5 million distinct CDR3 sequences, with about 42% found just once. The receptor comes from a woman aged 18-29 years in good health. The chain recombines TRBV6-2 or TRBV6-3 with TRBJ2-7, with D maybe TRBD1 (5 bases). The sequenced sample consisted of blood. For the CDR3, the DNA is TGTGCCAGCAGGACGGACACGAACTACGAGCAGTACTTC. Protein sequence: CASRTDTNYEQYF.